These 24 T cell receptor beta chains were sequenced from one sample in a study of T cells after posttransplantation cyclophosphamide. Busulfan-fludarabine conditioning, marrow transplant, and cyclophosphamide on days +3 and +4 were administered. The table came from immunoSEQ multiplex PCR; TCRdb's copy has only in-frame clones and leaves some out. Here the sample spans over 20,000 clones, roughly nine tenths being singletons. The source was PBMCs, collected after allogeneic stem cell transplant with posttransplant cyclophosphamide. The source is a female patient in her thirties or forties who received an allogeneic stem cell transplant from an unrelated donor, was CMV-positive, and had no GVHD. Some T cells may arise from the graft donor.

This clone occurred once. Here the CDR3 DNA reads TGTGCCTGGAGTGTAAAAACAGTCTCCGGGGAGCTGTTTTTT. This sequence encodes CAWSVKTVSGELFF. V usage is TRBV30 and J usage is TRBJ2-2; unclear D gene. Germline V gene data show CDR1 as GTSNPN and CDR2 as SVGIG (reference sequence). Trimming left V 0 bases short and J 6 bases short, with 11 bases between. The CDR3 loop spans 14 amino acids.

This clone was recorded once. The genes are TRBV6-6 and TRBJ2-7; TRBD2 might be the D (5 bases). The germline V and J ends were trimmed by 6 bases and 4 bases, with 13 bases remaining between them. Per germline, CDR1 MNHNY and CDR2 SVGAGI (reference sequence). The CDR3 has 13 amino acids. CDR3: CASSLRVLYEQYF. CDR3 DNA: TGTGCCAGCAGCTTGAGGGTATTGTACGAGCAGTACTTC.

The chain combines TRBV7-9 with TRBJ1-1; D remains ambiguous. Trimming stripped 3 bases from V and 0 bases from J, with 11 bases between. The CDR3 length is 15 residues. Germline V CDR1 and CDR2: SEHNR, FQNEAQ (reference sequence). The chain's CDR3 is CASSFWAEMNTEAFF. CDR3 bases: TGTGCCAGCAGCTTCTGGGCAGAGATGAACACTGAAGCTTTCTTT.

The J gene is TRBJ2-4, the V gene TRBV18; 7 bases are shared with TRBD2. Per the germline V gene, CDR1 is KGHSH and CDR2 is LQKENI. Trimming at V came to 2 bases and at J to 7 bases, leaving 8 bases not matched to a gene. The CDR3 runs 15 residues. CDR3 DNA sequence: TGTGCCAGCTCACCAAGGGGCCAGGGAGGGAACATTCAGTACTTC. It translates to CASSPRGQGGNIQYF.

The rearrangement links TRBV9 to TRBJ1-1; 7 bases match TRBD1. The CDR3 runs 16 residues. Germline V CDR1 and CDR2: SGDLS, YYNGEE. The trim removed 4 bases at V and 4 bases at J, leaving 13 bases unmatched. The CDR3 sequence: CASSPTTGQGGTEAFF. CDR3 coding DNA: TGTGCCAGCAGCCCAACGACAGGGCAGGGTGGCACTGAAGCTTTCTTT.

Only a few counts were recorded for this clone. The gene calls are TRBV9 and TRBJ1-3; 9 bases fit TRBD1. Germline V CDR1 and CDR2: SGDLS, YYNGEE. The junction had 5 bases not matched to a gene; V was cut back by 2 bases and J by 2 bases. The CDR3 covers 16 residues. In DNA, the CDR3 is TGTGCCAGCAGCGTCGAAGGACAGGGGCCTGGAAACACCATATATTTT. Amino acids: CASSVEGQGPGNTIYF.

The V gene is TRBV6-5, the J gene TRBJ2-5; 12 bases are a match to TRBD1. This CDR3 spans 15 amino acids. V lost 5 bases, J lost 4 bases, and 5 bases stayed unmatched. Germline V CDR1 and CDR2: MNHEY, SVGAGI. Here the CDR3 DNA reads TGTGCCAGCAGTGGGACAGGGGGCTGGGGAGAGACCCAGTACTTC. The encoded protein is CASSGTGGWGETQYF.

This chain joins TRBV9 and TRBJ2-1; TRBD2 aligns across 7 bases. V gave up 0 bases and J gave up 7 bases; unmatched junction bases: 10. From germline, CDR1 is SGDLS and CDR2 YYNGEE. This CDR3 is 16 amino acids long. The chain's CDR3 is CASSVASGVFGNEQFF. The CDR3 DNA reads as TGTGCCAGCAGCGTAGCCAGCGGGGTCTTCGGTAATGAGCAGTTCTTC.

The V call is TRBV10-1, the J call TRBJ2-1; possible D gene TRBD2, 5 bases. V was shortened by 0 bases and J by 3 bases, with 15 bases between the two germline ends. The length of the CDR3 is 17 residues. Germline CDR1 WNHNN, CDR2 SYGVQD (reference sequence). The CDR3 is CASSESPRLSSYNEQFF. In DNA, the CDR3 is TGCGCCAGCAGTGAGTCTCCGAGACTATCGAGCTACAATGAGCAGTTCTTC.

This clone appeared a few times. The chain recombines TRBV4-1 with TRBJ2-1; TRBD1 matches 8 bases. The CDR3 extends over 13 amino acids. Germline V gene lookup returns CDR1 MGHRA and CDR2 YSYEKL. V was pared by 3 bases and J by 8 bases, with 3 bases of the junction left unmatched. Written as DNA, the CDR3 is TGCGCCAGCAGCCATCCAGGGGGCGATGAGCAGTTCTTC. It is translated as CASSHPGGDEQFF.

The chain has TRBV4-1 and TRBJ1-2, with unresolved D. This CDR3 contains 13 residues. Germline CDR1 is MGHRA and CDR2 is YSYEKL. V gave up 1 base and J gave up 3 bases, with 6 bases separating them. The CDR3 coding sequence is TGCGCCAGCAGCCAAGTTACAGACTATGGCTACACCTTC. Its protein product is CASSQVTDYGYTF.

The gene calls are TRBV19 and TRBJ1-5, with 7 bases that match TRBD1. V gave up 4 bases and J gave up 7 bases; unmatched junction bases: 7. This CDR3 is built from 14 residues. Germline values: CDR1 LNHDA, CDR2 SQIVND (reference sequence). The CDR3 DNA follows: TGTGCCAGTAGTACCAACACAGGGGCCCAGCCCCAGCATTTT. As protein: CASSTNTGAQPQHF.

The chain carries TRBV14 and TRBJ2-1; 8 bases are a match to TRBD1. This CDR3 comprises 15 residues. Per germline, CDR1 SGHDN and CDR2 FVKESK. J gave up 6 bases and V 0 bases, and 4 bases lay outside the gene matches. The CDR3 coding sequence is TGTGCCAGCAGCCAAGACTCAACAGGGGGCAATGAGCAGTTCTTC. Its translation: CASSQDSTGGNEQFF.

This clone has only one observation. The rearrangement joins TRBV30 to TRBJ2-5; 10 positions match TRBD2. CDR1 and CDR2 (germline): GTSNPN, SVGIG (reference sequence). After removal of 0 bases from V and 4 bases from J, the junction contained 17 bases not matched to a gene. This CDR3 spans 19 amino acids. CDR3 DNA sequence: TGTGCCTGGAGTGTACGGGGGCTCCTAGCGGGGGTTACCCCAGAGACCCAGTACTTC. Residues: CAWSVRGLLAGVTPETQYF.

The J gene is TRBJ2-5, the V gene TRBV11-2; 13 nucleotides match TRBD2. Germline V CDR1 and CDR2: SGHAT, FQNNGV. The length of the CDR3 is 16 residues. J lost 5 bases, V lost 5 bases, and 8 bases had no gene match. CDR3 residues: CASSSGLAGDYETQYF. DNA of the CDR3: TGTGCCAGCAGCAGCGGACTAGCGGGGGATTATGAGACCCAGTACTTC.

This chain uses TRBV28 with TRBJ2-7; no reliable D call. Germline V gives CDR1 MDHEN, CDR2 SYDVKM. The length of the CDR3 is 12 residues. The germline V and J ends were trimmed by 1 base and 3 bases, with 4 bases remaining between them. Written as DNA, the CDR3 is TGTGCCAGCAGTTTATATTACTACGAGCAGTACTTC. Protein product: CASSLYYYEQYF.

The CDR3 region has the DNA TGTGCCAGCAGCGTAGATACAGGACCTTATGGCTACACCTTC. Translating it yields CASSVDTGPYGYTF. This chain connects TRBV9 to TRBJ1-2, with a possible D match to TRBD1 (5 bases). The CDR3 covers 14 residues. Trimming pared 0 bases from V and 5 bases from J, leaving 11 bases between. Germline CDR1 is SGDLS and CDR2 is YYNGEE.

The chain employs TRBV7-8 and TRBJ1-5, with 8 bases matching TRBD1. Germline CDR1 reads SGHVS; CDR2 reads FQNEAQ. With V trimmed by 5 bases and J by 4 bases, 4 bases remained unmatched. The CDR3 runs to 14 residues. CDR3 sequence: CASSKDRGNQPQHF. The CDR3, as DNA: TGTGCCAGCAGCAAAGACAGGGGAAATCAGCCCCAGCATTTT.

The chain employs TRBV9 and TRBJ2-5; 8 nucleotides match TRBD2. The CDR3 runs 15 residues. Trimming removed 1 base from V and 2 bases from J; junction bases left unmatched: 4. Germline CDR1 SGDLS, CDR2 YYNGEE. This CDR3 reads CASSVSAGEQETQYF. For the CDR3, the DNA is TGTGCCAGCAGCGTATCAGCGGGGGAGCAAGAGACCCAGTACTTC.

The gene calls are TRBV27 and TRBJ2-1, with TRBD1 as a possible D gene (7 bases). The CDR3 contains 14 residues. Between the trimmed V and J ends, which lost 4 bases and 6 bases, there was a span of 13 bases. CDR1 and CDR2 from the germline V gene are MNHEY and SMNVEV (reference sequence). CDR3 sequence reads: CASSSAGQINEQFF. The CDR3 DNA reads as TGTGCCAGCAGTTCCGCGGGACAGATCAATGAGCAGTTCTTC.

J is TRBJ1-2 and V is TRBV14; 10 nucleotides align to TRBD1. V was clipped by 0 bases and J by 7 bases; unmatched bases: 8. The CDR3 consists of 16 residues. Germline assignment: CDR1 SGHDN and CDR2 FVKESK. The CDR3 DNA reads TGTGCCAGCAGCCAAGATTGGACAGGGGGGGGACCTGGCTACACCTTC. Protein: CASSQDWTGGGPGYTF.

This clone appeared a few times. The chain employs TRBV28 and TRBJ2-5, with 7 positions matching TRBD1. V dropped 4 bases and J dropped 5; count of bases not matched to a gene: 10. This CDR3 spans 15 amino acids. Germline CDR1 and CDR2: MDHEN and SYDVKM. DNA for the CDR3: TGTGCCAGCAGTTACGGACAGGTCATTGGGGAGACCCAGTACTTC. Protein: CASSYGQVIGETQYF.

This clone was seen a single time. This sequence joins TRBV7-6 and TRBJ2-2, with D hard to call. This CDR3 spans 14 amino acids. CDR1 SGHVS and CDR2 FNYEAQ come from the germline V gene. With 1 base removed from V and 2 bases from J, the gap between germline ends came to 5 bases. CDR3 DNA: TGTGCCAGCAGCTTAGTAGCTAACACCGGGGAGCTGTTTTTT. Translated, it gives CASSLVANTGELFF.

This CDR3 reads CASSPGSRTNEKLFF. The CDR3 DNA reads as TGTGCCAGCAGTCCCGGGAGCCGAACTAATGAAAAACTGTTTTTT. The V gene is TRBV27, the J gene TRBJ1-4; D unresolved. Trimming removed 5 bases from V and 1 base from J, with 11 bases in between. This CDR3 comprises 15 residues. Per the germline V gene, CDR1 is MNHEY and CDR2 is SMNVEV (reference sequence). Complete variable domain (other parts from reference TRBV27 and TRBJ1-4): EAQVTQNPRYLITVTGKKLTVTCSQNMNHEYMSWYRQDPGLGLRQIYYSMNVEVTDKGDVPEGYKVSRKEKRNFPLILESPSPNQTSLYFCASSPGSRTNEKLFFGSGTQLSVL.